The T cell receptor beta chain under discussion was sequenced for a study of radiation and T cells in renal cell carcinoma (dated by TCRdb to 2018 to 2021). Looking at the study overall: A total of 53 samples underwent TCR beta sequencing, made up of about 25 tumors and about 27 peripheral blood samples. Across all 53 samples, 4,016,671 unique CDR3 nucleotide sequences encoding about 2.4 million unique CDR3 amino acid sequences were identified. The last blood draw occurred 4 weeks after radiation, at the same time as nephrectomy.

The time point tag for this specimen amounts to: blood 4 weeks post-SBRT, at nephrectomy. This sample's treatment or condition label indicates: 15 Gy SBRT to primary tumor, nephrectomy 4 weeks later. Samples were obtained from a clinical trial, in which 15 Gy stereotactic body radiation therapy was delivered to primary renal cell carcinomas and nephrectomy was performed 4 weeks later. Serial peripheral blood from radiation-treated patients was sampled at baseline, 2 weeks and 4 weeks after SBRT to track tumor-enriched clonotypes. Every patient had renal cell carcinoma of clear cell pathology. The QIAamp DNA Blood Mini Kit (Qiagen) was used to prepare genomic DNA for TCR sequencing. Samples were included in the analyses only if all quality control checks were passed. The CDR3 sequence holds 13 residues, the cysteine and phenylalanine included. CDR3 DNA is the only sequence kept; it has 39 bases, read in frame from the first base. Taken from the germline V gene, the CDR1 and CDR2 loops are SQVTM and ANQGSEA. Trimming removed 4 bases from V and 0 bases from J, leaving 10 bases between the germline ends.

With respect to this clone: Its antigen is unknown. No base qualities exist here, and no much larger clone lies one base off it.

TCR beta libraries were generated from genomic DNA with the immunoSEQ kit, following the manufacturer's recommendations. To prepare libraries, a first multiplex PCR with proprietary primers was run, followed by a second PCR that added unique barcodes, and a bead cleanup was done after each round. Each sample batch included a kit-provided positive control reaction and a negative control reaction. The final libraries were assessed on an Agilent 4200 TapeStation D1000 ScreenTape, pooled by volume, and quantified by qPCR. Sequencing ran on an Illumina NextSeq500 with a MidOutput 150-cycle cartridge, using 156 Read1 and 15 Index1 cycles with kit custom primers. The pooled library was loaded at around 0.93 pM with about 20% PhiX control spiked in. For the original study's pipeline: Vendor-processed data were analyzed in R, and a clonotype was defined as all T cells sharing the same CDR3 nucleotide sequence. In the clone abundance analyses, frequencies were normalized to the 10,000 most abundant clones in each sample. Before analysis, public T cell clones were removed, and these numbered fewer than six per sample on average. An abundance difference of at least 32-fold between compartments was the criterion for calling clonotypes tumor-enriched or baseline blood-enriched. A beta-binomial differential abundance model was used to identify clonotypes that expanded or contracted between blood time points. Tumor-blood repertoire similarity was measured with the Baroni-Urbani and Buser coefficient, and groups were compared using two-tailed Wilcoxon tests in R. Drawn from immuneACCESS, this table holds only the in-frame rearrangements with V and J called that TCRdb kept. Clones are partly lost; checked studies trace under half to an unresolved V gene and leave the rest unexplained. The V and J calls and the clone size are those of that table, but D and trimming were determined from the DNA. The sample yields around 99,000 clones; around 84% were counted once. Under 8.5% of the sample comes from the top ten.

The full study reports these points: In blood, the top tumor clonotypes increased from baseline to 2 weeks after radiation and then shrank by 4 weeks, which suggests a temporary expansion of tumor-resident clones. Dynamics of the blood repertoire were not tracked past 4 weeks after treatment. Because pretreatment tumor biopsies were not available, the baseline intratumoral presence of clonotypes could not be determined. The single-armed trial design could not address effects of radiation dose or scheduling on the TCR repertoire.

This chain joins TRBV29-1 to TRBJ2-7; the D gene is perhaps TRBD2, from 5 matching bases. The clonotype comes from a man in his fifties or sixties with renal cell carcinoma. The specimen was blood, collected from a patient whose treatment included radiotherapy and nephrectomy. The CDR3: CSVVGGSSYEQYF. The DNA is TGCAGCGTTGTCGGTGGGAGCTCCTACGAGCAGTACTTC.